Here is one T cell receptor (beta chain) with its context. The naive CD8 subset, CD45RO-negative cells positively selected for CCR7, excluded terminally differentiated effector memory CD45RA+ cells. This sample was taken from a study of shared clonotypes between healthy human individuals. Assay: immunoSEQ multiplex PCR; the TCRdb copy retains only in-frame clones and omits some. Of roughly 590,000 clones listed, 95% to 96% are singletons. Per the germline V gene, CDR1 is MGHRA and CDR2 is YSYEKL. This CDR3 region has 17 residues. V trimming: 0 bases; J trimming: 4 bases; junction bases outside the gene matches: 5.

V usage is TRBV4-1 and J usage is TRBJ2-5, with 13 positions matching TRBD2. Sequenced input: naive CD8+ T cells sorted from blood. This TCR derives from a woman in her 30s in good health. This CDR3 reads CASSQETSGRRGETQYF. CDR3 sequence (DNA): TGCGCCAGCAGCCAAGAGACTAGCGGGAGGCGAGGAGAGACCCAGTACTTC.